The 26 T cell receptor beta chains below were found in one sample sequenced in a study of Graves' ophthalmopathy and Graves' hyperthyroidism. Using RNA transcripts, the TCR beta CDR3 regions were amplified. The authors performed first-round RT-PCR with HTBI primers and then a second-round multiplex PCR. TCRdb re-called the multiplex PCR reads with MiXCR, one entry per CDR3 protein. The repertoire consists of 650,000 to 900,000 distinct CDR3 sequences, with around 40% occurring once and the leading ten covering roughly 45%. The specimen sequenced was peripheral blood. Receptors were obtained from an adult man with Graves' ophthalmopathy.

This clonotype was seen many times. This chain links TRBV5-5 with TRBJ1-5; D is undetermined. The germline CDR1 and CDR2 sequences are SGHKS and YYEKEE (reference sequence). CDR3 size: 13 residues. V lost 3 bases to trimming and J lost 5 bases, with 9 bases between them. CDR3 loop: CASSSRPDQPQHF. The CDR3 DNA follows: TGTGCCAGCAGCTCTAGACCCGATCAGCCCCAGCATTTT.

The chain is built from TRBV5-1 and TRBJ2-7; D unresolved. Trimming stripped 0 bases from V and 9 bases from J, with 13 bases between. This CDR3 comprises 13 residues. Germline CDR1 is SGHRS and CDR2 is YFSETQ. The CDR3 DNA reads as TGCGCCAGCAGCTTGGGACTGGACGGGTGGCAGTACTTC. This codes for CASSLGLDGWQYF.

The chain recombines TRBV10-3 with TRBJ1-4, with TRBD1 matching 7 bases. Germline-derived CDR1 and CDR2 are ENHRY and SYGVKD. CDR3 length: 14 amino acids. V lost 10 bases to trimming and J lost 8 bases; unmatched junction nucleotides: 13. The CDR3 here is CASSKTGMSEKLFF. CDR3 nucleotide sequence: TGTGCCAGCAGCAAGACAGGGATGAGCGAAAAACTGTTTTTT.

This clonotype has more than one count but fewer than ten. The J gene is TRBJ2-7, the V gene TRBV7-6, with 11 bases aligning to TRBD2. Unmatched junction bases numbered 4, after V lost 1 base and J lost 2 bases. The CDR3 runs to 16 residues. From germline, CDR1 is SGHVS and CDR2 FNYEAQ. The CDR3: CASSLGRLAGPYEQYF. The CDR3 DNA sequence: TGTGCCAGCAGCTTAGGAAGACTAGCGGGGCCCTACGAGCAGTACTTC.

The chain combines TRBV19 with TRBJ1-2, with no clear D. Trimming took 8 bases from V and 0 from J, leaving 16 bases between them. This CDR3 contains 15 residues. Germline CDR1 is LNHDA and CDR2 is SQIVND (reference sequence). The CDR3 loop reads CASEDPYPPNYGYTF. The CDR3 DNA follows: TGTGCCAGTGAGGACCCCTATCCACCTAACTATGGCTACACCTTC.

The chain recombines TRBV29-1 with TRBJ1-2; 9 bases are a match to TRBD1. Germline V CDR1 and CDR2: SQVTM, ANQGSEA. This CDR3 comprises 13 residues. Trimming at V came to 3 bases and at J to 7 bases, leaving 6 bases not matched to a gene. The CDR3 nucleotides are TGCAGCGTTGAGGGACAGGGTGACTCTGGCTACACCTTC. It codes for CSVEGQGDSGYTF. The complete variable domain, with remaining parts taken from reference TRBV29-1 and TRBJ1-2, reads SAVISQKPSRDICQRGTSLTIQCQVDSQVTMMFWYRQQPGQSLTLIATANQGSEATYESGFVIDKFPISRPNLTFSTLTVSNMSPEDSSIYLCSVEGQGDSGYTFGSGTRLTVV.

This clonotype appeared a single time. The chain is built from TRBV25-1 and TRBJ2-7; 12 bases align to TRBD2. The CDR3 spans 14 residues. The J segment lost 5 bases and the V segment lost 6 bases, leaving 5 bases of the junction unmatched. Germline assignment: CDR1 MGHDK and CDR2 SYGVNS. CDR3 sequence: CASRTGLAGNEQYF. In nucleotides, the CDR3 is TGTGCCAGCAGAACCGGACTAGCGGGAAACGAGCAGTACTTC.

The chain carries TRBV11-1 and TRBJ2-5; D is possibly TRBD1 (6 bases). Trimming took 5 bases from V and 1 from J, leaving 26 bases between them. Germline values: CDR1 SGHAT, CDR2 FQDESV (reference sequence). The CDR3 length is 19 residues. The CDR3 loop is CASSHLADGDNYLQETQYF. The CDR3 DNA sequence: TGTGCCAGCAGCCATTTGGCCGACGGGGACAACTACCTCCAAGAGACCCAGTACTTC.

There are a few counts of this clonotype. The genes are TRBV30 and TRBJ1-5, with 7 bases that match TRBD1. There are 13 residues in the CDR3. The V gene's germline CDR1 is GTSNPN and CDR2 SVGIG (reference sequence). V was pared by 2 bases and J by 7 bases, with 5 bases of the junction left unmatched. CDR3 in amino acids: CAWSTTGEQPQHF. In nucleotides, the CDR3 is TGTGCCTGGAGTACTACAGGGGAACAGCCCCAGCATTTT.

A few counts support this clonotype. The chain joins TRBV25-1 to TRBJ2-2; 13 bases match TRBD2. Germline-derived CDR1 and CDR2 are MGHDK and SYGVNS. CDR3 length: 16 amino acids. The V segment lost 5 bases and the J segment 1 base; nucleotides outside the gene matches: 1. The DNA for the CDR3 is TGTGCCAGCAGTAGACTAGCGGGAGGGAACACCGGGGAGCTGTTTTTT. Residues: CASSRLAGGNTGELFF.

This clonotype was recorded many times. V usage is TRBV7-6 and J usage is TRBJ1-4; 10 positions match TRBD1. The junction had 7 bases not matched to a gene; V was cut back by 5 bases and J by 7 bases. This CDR3 region has 15 residues. Germline CDR1 is SGHVS and CDR2 is FNYEAQ. The CDR3, as DNA: TGTGCCAGCAGCCCAAGACAGGGGGCGGTTGAAAAACTGTTTTTT. It specifies CASSPRQGAVEKLFF.

There are many counts of this clonotype. The V and J genes are TRBV20-1 and TRBJ1-2, with 11 bases matching TRBD1. The CDR3 is made up of 13 amino acids. V trimming: 6 bases; J trimming: 6 bases; junction bases outside the gene matches: 6. Looked up from germline, CDR1 is DFQATT and CDR2 is SNEGSKA (reference sequence). This chain's CDR3 is CSAELGQGDGYTF. CDR3 nucleotides: TGCAGTGCCGAGCTGGGACAGGGGGATGGCTACACCTTC.

The rearrangement uses TRBV5-1 and TRBJ2-5, with 9 bases fitting TRBD2. After removal of 1 base from V and 2 bases from J, the junction contained 6 bases not matched to a gene. The CDR3 consists of 16 residues. CDR1 is SGHRS, CDR2 YFSETQ, per germline. The CDR3 sequence: CASSLIPTSGQETQYF. CDR3 nucleotides: TGCGCCAGCAGCTTGATTCCGACTAGCGGTCAAGAGACCCAGTACTTC.

J is TRBJ1-5 and V is TRBV4-3; 9 nucleotides align to TRBD1. CDR3 size: 16 residues. V trimming: 3 bases; J trimming: 1 base; junction bases outside the gene matches: 4. Looked up from germline, CDR1 is LGHNA and CDR2 is YSLEER. CDR3 in amino acids: CASSHMTGGSNQPQHF. CDR3 nucleotides: TGCGCCAGCAGCCACATGACAGGGGGAAGCAATCAGCCCCAGCATTTT.

This rearrangement joins TRBV7-2 to TRBJ1-1; D unclear. Per germline, CDR1 SGHTA and CDR2 FQGNSA. V was pared by 1 base and J by 4 bases, with 13 bases between. The length of the CDR3 is 15 residues. This CDR3 is CASSLGATVVTEAFF. The CDR3 region has the DNA TGTGCCAGCAGCTTAGGGGCCACGGTGGTCACTGAAGCTTTCTTT.

The rearrangement joins TRBV15 to TRBJ2-7; 7 nucleotides line up with TRBD1. The CDR3 spans 14 residues. Germline CDR1 is LNHNV and CDR2 is YYDKDF (reference sequence). V was clipped by 3 bases and J by 4 bases; unmatched bases: 6. CDR3 amino acids: CATSRSGGFYEQYF. CDR3 nucleotides: TGTGCCACCAGCAGGTCAGGGGGTTTTTACGAGCAGTACTTC. Complete variable domain (other parts from reference TRBV15 and TRBJ2-7): DAMVIQNPRYQVTQFGKPVTLSCSQTLNHNVMYWYQQKSSQAPKLLFHYYDKDFNNEADTPDNFQSRRPNTSFCFLDIRSPGLGDTAMYLCATSRSGGFYEQYFGPGTRLTVT.

V usage is TRBV25-1 and J usage is TRBJ1-3; 8 nucleotides agree with TRBD1. The CDR3 totals 15 residues. Trimming took 6 bases from V and 1 from J; bases not matched to a gene: 5. Germline lookup yields CDR1 MGHDK and CDR2 SYGVNS. The CDR3 sequence is CASSIGQGSGNTIYF. Here the CDR3 DNA reads TGTGCCAGCAGCATCGGACAGGGTTCTGGAAACACCATATATTTT. The full variable domain, with the rest looked up from reference TRBV25-1 and TRBJ1-3, is EADIYQTPRYLVIGTGKKITLECSQTMGHDKMYWYQQDPGMELHLIHYSYGVNSTEKGDLSSESTVSRIRTEHFPLTLESARPSHTSQYLCASSIGQGSGNTIYFGEGSWLTVV.

Turning to this clonotype: One base away lies a much larger clone, so this may be a sequencing read error. V is TRBV9 and J is TRBJ2-5; weak D call: TRBD2 (6 bases). The V and J ends lost 4 bases and 4 bases respectively, with 17 bases between them. The CDR3 sequence is 15 residues long. Germline CDR1 reads SGDLS; CDR2 reads YYNGEE. Here the CDR3 DNA reads TGTGCCAGCAGCAATGGGACTGTCGGGGGAGAGACCCAGTACTTC. Translation gives CASSNGTVGGETQYF.

The chain carries TRBV10-3 and TRBJ1-5, with D perhaps matching TRBD1 (6 bases). CDR3 length equals 13 residues. V was cut by 2 bases and J by 4 bases, with 6 bases left in between. The germline V gene encodes CDR1 ENHRY and CDR2 SYGVKD. The CDR3 DNA reads TGTGCCATCAGTGAGACAGGGAATCAGCCCCAGCATTTT. Protein sequence: CAISETGNQPQHF.

This chain joins TRBV6-5 and TRBJ1-3; maybe TRBD1 (5 bases). The CDR3 runs to 13 residues. Germline V gene sequence: CDR1 MNHEY, CDR2 SVGAGI. Trimming took 8 bases from V and 5 from J, leaving 13 bases between them. DNA for the CDR3: TGTGCCAGCCGTGCTGCAGGGAGAAACACCATATATTTT. Translation: CASRAAGRNTIYF.

Many counts were recorded for this clonotype. The genes are TRBV2 and TRBJ1-1, with unresolved D. Trimming cost V 5 bases and J 1 base, with 11 bases left between them. Germline CDR1 and CDR2: SNHLY and FYNNEI. The CDR3 is 14 amino acids. Here the CDR3 reads CASSLGGPNTEAFF. CDR3 nucleotide sequence: TGTGCCAGCAGTTTAGGAGGGCCGAACACTGAAGCTTTCTTT.

The rearrangement links TRBV20-1 to TRBJ1-2; 8 nucleotides align to TRBD1. The V gene's germline CDR1 is DFQATT and CDR2 SNEGSKA (reference sequence). The CDR3 has 14 amino acids. V lost 6 bases to trimming and J lost 7 bases; unmatched junction nucleotides: 13. In DNA, the CDR3 is TGCAGTGCCGGTAGTACAGGGGGTTTTGGTGGCTACACCTTC. It encodes CSAGSTGGFGGYTF.

The rearrangement links TRBV4-3 to TRBJ1-2; D possibly corresponds to TRBD1 (5 bases). The CDR3 runs 11 residues. Germline V gene data show CDR1 as LGHNA and CDR2 as YSLEER. Trimming left V 3 bases short and J 7 bases short, with 6 bases between. The CDR3 DNA reads TGCGCCAGCAGCCACAGGGCTGGCTACACCTTC. Translating it yields CASSHRAGYTF.

This clonotype was picked up a small number of times. This chain links TRBV7-9 with TRBJ1-6; tentatively, D is TRBD1 (5 bases). Trimming stripped 1 base from V and 16 bases from J, with 8 bases between. CDR1 and CDR2 (germline): SEHNR, FQNEAQ (reference sequence). The CDR3 runs to 11 residues. The CDR3 protein is CASSLEGPLHF. The CDR3 nucleotides read TGTGCCAGCAGCTTAGAGGGGCCTCTCCACTTT.

In its sample, this clonotype was seen many times. The chain uses TRBV2 and TRBJ2-5; a weak D match, TRBD1 (5 bases). Germline V lookup: CDR1 SNHLY, CDR2 FYNNEI. This CDR3 comprises 13 residues. V lost 5 bases and J lost 0, with 7 bases in between. The CDR3 bases are TGTGCCAGCAGTAGACAGTACCAAGAGACCCAGTACTTC. Amino acid sequence: CASSRQYQETQYF.

This clonotype has at least ten counts. This rearrangement joins TRBV7-6 to TRBJ1-1, with D tentatively TRBD1 (5 bases). The CDR3 extends over 17 amino acids. Germline values: CDR1 SGHVS, CDR2 FNYEAQ. V was trimmed by 3 bases and J by 4 bases, leaving 21 bases between them. Here the CDR3 DNA reads TGTGCCAGCAGCTTGACCGGGACGGCCTTCCTTGGCACTGAAGCTTTCTTT. Translated: CASSLTGTAFLGTEAFF.